This T cell receptor (beta chain) was found in a study of radiotherapy plus CTLA-4 blockade in lung cancer. The V gene end was trimmed by 11 bases and the J gene end by 7 bases; junction bases not matched to a gene: 7. Germline V gene sequence: CDR1 MNHNS, CDR2 SASEGT. The CDR3 totals 12 residues. With respect to this clone: Its antigen is not known.

The study, taken as a whole, reports: TCR clones from tumors expanded in blood after radiotherapy plus ipilimumab.

Profiled with immunoSEQ multiplex PCR; TCRdb holds only in-frame clones, not every one. The data hold about 51,000 clones, with around 79% observed a single time. The sequences come from peripheral blood, collected from a patient treated with radiotherapy plus ipilimumab. The rearrangement joins TRBV6-1 to TRBJ1-4, with 7 bases matching TRBD1. This clonotype was sampled from a human donor with non-small cell lung cancer who had a complete response to radiotherapy plus ipilimumab. DNA for the CDR3: TGTGCCGGGAACAGGGGTACTGAAAAACTGTTTTTT. This gives the protein CAGNRGTEKLFF.